Below are 9 T cell receptor beta chains sequenced from a single sample in a study of shared clonotypes between healthy human individuals. TCRdb's table, derived via immunoSEQ multiplex PCR, lists solely in-frame clones and lacks some. The sample has around 700,000 clones, 72% seen once; the top ten hold approximately 1.8%. The specimen was memory CD4+ T cells sorted from blood. Subset noted: CD45RA-negative fraction. The origin of the receptors is a woman aged 25 to 39 in good health.

The CDR3 spells CASSLSGLAGPRADTQYF. The CDR3, as DNA: TGTGCCAGCAGTTTATCCGGACTAGCGGGACCGAGGGCAGATACGCAGTATTTT. The rearrangement links TRBV28 to TRBJ2-3; TRBD2 agrees at 12 bases. CDR3 length: 18 residues. Germline lookup yields CDR1 MDHEN and CDR2 SYDVKM. Unmatched junction bases numbered 9, after V lost 1 base and J lost 4 bases.

This clone was seen once. CDR3 residues: CASSWGTTVKSYEQYF. CDR3 coding DNA: TGCGCCAGCAGCTGGGGGACGACAGTAAAATCCTACGAGCAGTACTTC. The V and J genes are TRBV5-1 and TRBJ2-7; D possibly matches TRBD1 or TRBD2 (5 bases each). The CDR3 contains 16 residues. Germline V gives CDR1 SGHRS, CDR2 YFSETQ. Trimming removed 3 bases from V and 1 base from J, with 17 bases in between.

V and J are TRBV5-4 and TRBJ1-1; D is perhaps TRBD1 (6 bases). V was cut by 4 bases and J by 4 bases, with 11 bases left in between. This CDR3 spans 13 amino acids. Looked up from germline, CDR1 is SGHNT and CDR2 is YYREEE (reference sequence). In DNA form, the CDR3 reads TGTGCCAGCAGCGGCGGGACAACCACTGAAGCTTTCTTT. Protein: CASSGGTTTEAFF. The variable domain in full, with the rest retrieved from reference TRBV5-4 and TRBJ1-1, is ETGVTQSPTHLIKTRGQQVTLRCSSQSGHNTVSWYQQALGQGPQFIFQYYREEENGRGNFPPRFSGLQFPNYSSELNVNALELDDSALYLCASSGGTTTEAFFGQGTRLTVV.

V is TRBV4-1 and J is TRBJ2-7, with a tentative D call TRBD1 (6 bases). The CDR3 is made up of 16 amino acids. V was clipped by 0 bases and J by 6 bases, with 18 bases between them. Germline values: CDR1 MGHRA, CDR2 YSYEKL. The CDR3 nucleotides read TGCGCCAGCAGCCAAGACACACAGGGAATTTTGGGCGAGCAGTACTTC. This gives the protein CASSQDTQGILGEQYF.

This clone was counted at least ten times. This chain connects TRBV5-4 to TRBJ1-3; D is undetermined. In germline, CDR1 is SGHNT, CDR2 YYREEE (reference sequence). V dropped 0 bases and J dropped 0 bases, with 7 bases sitting between them. The CDR3 consists of 15 residues. The CDR3 is CASSLDVSSGNTIYF. In DNA form, the CDR3 reads TGTGCCAGCAGCTTGGACGTCTCCTCTGGAAACACCATATATTTT.

The genes are TRBV11-3 and TRBJ2-1, with a weak D call TRBD1 (6 bases). CDR1 SGHNT and CDR2 YENEEA come from the germline V gene. Between the trimmed V and J ends, which lost 4 bases and 2 bases, there was a span of 12 bases. The CDR3 is made up of 15 amino acids. CDR3: CASSSAGEPYNEQFF. The CDR3 bases are TGTGCCAGCAGCTCGGCAGGGGAACCCTACAATGAGCAGTTCTTC.

This clone was observed once. J is TRBJ2-5 and V is TRBV7-9; TRBD2 matches 8 bases. Germline V gene lookup returns CDR1 SEHNR and CDR2 FQNEAQ (reference sequence). The CDR3 totals 17 residues. The V gene end was trimmed by 5 bases and the J gene end by 5 bases; junction bases not matched to a gene: 16. Here the CDR3 DNA reads TGTGCCAGCAGCCAGCTGGATTTCGGGAGGGCCGATGAGACCCAGTACTTC. Its protein is CASSQLDFGRADETQYF. The full variable domain, completed using reference TRBV7-9 and TRBJ2-5, is DTGVSQNPRHKITKRGQNVTFRCDPISEHNRLYWYRQTLGQGPEFLTYFQNEAQLEKSRLLSDRFSAERPKGSFSTLEIQRTEQGDSAMYLCASSQLDFGRADETQYFGPGTRLLVL.

The CDR3 is CASSLAGDQETQYF. CDR3 sequence (DNA): TGCGCCAGCAGCTTGGCCGGGGACCAAGAGACCCAGTACTTC. The rearrangement joins TRBV5-1 to TRBJ2-5; TRBD2 might be the D (5 bases). The CDR3 length is 14 residues. Germline V CDR1 and CDR2: SGHRS, YFSETQ. Trimming removed 0 bases from V and 0 bases from J, with 6 bases in between.

The chain recombines TRBV18 with TRBJ2-7, with D perhaps matching TRBD1 (6 bases). Deletions cut 3 bases from V and 2 bases from J, with 14 bases between. The germline V gene encodes CDR1 KGHSH and CDR2 LQKENI. The CDR3 covers 15 residues. CDR3 in DNA: TGTGCCAGCTCACCTCTCGGACAGAGTCCCTACGAGCAGTACTTC. This encodes CASSPLGQSPYEQYF.